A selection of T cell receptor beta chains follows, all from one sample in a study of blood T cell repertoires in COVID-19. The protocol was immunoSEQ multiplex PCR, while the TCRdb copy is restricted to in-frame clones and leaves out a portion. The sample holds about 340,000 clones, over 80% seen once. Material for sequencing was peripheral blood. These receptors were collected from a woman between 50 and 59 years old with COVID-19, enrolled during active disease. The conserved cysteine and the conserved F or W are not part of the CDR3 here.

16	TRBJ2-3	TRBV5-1	ASATGAGGLIPTDTQY
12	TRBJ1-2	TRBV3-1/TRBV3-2	ASSQVPANYGYT
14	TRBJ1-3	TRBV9	ASSVYGGVTGNTIY
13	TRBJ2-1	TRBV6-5	ASSRGLAGGHEQF
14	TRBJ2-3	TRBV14	ASSPYLAVSTDTQY
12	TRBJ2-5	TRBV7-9	ASSLSIGEETQY
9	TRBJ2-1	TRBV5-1	ASSPDNEQF
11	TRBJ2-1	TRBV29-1	SVEELYYNEQF
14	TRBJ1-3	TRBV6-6	ASSPIGTGASKTIY
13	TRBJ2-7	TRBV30	AWRAYTSGMGEQY
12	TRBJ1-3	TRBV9	ASSGVSSGNTIY
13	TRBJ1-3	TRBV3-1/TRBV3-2	ASSPRRVSGNTIY
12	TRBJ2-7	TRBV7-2	ASSSRGQPYEQY
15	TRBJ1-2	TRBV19	ASSIDGRGRLGYGYT
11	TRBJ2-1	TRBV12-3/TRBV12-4	ASTQGALNEQF
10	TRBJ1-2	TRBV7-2	ASSPREYGYT
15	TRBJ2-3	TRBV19	ASSVAGLAGQADTQY
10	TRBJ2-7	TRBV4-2	ASRDNAYEQY
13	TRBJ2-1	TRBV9	ASSVRDSLYNEQF
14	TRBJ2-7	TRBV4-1	ASSQVPLAGSYEQY
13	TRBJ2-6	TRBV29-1	SVDLQSSGANVLT
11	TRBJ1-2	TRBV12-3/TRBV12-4	ASSAFRGTGYT
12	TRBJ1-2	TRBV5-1	ASSPTTGSYGYT
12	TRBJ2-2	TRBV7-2	ASRLGQNTGELF
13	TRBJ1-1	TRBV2	ASILDRAMNTEAF
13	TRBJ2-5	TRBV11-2	ASSPGTGVSETQY
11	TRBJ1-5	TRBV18	ASSPNRNQPQH
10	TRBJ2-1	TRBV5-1	ASKIENNEQF
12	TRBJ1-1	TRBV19	ASSIDLRNTEAF
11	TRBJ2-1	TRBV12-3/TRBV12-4	ASSFRSGNEQF
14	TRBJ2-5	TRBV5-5	ASSLGGTGGAETQY
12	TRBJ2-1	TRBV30	AWRLSGRYNEQF
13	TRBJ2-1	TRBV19	ASSITGLAGDEQF
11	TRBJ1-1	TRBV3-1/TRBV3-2	ASSPRRNTEAF
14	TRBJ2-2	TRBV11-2	ASSLDGREGSGELF
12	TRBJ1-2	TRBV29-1	SAEGRGANYGYT
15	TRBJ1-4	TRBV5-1	ASSSQTGTATNEKLF
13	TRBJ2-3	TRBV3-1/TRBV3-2	ASREWGESTDTQY